The clone carrying this T cell receptor beta chain occurred many times. The CDR3 is 15 amino acids. Germline V gene lookup returns CDR1 MRHNA and CDR2 SNTAGT. Trimming took off 6 bases at V and 1 base at J, with 12 bases between the two ends. TCRdb re-analyzed the PCR reads using MiXCR. Here the sample spans 15,000 or so clones, about 23% being singletons. The sample comes from a study of metastatic and nonmetastatic thyroid tumors. Treatment of any kind had been given to no patient before thyroid surgery. V gene TRBV6-4 combines with J gene TRBJ2-2; D remains unclear. This clonotype was obtained from a male donor with papillary thyroid cancer or a benign thyroid nodule (not recorded which). Some clones in this sample may be carry-over from other donors' samples. The sequencing sample was made of blood. CDR3 sequence reads: CASSQDPENTGELFF. CDR3 DNA sequence: TGTGCCAGCAGCCAGGACCCAGAGAACACCGGGGAGCTGTTTTTT.